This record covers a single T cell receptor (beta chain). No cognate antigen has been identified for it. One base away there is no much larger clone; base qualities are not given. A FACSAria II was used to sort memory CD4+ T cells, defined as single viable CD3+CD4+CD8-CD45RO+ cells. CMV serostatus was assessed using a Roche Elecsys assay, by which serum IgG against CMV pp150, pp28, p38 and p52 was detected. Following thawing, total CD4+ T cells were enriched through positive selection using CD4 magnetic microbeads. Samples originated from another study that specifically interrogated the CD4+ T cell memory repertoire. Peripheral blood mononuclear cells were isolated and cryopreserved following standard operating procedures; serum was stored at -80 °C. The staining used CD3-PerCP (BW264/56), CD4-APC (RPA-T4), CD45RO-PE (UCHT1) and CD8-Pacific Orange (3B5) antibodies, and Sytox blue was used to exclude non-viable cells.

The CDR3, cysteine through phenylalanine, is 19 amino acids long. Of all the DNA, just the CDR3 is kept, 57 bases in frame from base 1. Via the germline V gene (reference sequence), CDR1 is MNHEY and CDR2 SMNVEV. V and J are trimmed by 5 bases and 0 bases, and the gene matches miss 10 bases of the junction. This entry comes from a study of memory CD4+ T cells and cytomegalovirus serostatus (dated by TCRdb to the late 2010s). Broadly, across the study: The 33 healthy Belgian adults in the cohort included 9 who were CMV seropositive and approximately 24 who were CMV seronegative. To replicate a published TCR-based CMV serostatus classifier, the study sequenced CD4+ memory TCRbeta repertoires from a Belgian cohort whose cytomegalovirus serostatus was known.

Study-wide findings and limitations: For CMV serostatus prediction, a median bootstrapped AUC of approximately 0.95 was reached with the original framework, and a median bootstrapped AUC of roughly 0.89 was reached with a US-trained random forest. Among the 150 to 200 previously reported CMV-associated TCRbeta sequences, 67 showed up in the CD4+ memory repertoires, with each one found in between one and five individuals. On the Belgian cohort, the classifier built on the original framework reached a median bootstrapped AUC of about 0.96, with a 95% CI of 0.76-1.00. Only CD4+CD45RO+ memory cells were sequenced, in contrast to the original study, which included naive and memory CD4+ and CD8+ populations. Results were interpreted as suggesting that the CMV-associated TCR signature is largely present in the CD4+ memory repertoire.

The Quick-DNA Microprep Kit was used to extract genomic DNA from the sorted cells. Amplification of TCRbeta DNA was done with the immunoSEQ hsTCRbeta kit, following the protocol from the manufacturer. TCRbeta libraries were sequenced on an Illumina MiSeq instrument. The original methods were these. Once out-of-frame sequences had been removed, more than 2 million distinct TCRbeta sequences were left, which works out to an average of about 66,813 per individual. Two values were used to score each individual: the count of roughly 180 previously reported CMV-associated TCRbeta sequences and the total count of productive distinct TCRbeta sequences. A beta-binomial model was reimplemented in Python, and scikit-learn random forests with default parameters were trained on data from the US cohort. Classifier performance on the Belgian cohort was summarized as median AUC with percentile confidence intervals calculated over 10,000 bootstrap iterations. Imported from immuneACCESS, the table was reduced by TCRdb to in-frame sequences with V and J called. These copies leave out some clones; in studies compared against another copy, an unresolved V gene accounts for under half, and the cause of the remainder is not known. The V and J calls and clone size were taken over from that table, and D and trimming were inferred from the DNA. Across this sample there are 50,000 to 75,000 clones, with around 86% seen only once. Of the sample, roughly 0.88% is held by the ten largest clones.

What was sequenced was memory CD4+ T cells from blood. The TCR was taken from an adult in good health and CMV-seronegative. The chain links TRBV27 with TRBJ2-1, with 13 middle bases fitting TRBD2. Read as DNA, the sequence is TGTGCCAGCAGTCCATCGGGGACTAGCGGGACCATCTCCTACAATGAGCAGTTCTTC. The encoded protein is CASSPSGTSGTISYNEQFF.